This T cell receptor (beta chain) is from a study of metastatic and nonmetastatic thyroid tumors. General study results and limits: Benign nodules reportedly had significantly lower TCR beta diversity than malignant thyroid tumors in blood and tumor.

Trimming took 7 bases from V and 2 from J, leaving 11 bases between them. There are 14 residues in the CDR3. The sample holds a few counts of this clone. Its specificity is unknown. TCRdb reanalyzed the PCR reads with MiXCR. The table records about 69,000 clones, over 12% of them present only once. Thyroid surgery took place with no prior treatment in any patient. The source is a male donor with papillary thyroid cancer or a benign thyroid nodule (not recorded which). Some clones in this sample may be carry-over from other donors' samples. Sequencing was done on a sample of blood. V and J are TRBV12-3 or TRBV12-4 and TRBJ2-2; tentative D call: TRBD2 (5 bases). This CDR3 reads CASTLGGNTGELFF. DNA for the CDR3: TGTGCCAGCACCTTAGGAGGCAACACCGGGGAGCTGTTTTTT.